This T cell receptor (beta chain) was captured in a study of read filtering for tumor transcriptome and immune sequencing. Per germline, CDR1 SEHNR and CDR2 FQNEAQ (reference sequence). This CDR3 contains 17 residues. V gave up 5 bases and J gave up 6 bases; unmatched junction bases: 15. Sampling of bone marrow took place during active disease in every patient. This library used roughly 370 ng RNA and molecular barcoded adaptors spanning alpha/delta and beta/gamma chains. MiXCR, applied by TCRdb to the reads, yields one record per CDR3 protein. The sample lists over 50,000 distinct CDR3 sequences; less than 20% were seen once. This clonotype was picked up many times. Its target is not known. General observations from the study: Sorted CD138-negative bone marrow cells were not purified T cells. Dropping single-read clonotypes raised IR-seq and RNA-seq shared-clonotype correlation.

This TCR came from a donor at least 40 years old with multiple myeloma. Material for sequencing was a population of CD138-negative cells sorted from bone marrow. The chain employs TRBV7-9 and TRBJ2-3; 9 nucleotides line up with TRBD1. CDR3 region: CASSPVGQGKSMDTQYF. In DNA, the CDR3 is TGTGCCAGCAGCCCGGTTGGACAGGGGAAGAGTATGGATACGCAGTATTTT. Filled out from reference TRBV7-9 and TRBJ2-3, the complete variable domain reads DTGVSQNPRHKITKRGQNVTFRCDPISEHNRLYWYRQTLGQGPEFLTYFQNEAQLEKSRLLSDRFSAERPKGSFSTLEIQRTEQGDSAMYLCASSPVGQGKSMDTQYFGPGTRLTVL.